The clone carrying this TCR beta chain was counted many times. Its antigen is not known. Time point described: newly diagnosed GD, antithyroid drugs for less than 3 months. Extracted RNA from PBMCs served as the source of the TCR library. The sample is drawn from a study of regulatory T cells in long-lasting Graves disease. Notes on the study in general: Fewer public clonotypes were shared by new patients (approximately 1,000) than by persistent patients (around 2,900).

J was trimmed by 3 bases and V by 6 bases; bases with no gene match: 4. The CDR3 has 13 residues. Germline V gene sequence: CDR1 MDHEN, CDR2 SYDVKM. Sequencing libraries for TCR beta were prepared with iRepertoire HTBI primers and Arm-PCR of CDR3 regions. Methods used by the authors: Across the samples, identification revealed about 62 TRBV and about 15 TRBJ segments. TCRdb ran MiXCR on the multiplex PCR reads and lists one entry per CDR3 protein. The V and J calls reflect TCRdb's pipeline rather than the authors' work. The profile shows approximately 400,000 distinct CDR3 sequences, 15% of them singletons. These data are also associated with another study on T cells in Graves' hyperthyroidism and ophthalmopathy.

Here the sequenced sample was peripheral blood mononuclear cells (PBMCs), taken at new diagnosis, from a patient treated with antithyroid drugs. This chain uses TRBV28 with TRBJ2-7, with TRBD2 matching over 8 bases. The TCR comes from a woman under 40 with Graves disease. The CDR3 is CASSGLAHYEQYF. The DNA for the CDR3 is TGTGCCAGCAGCGGACTAGCCCACTACGAGCAGTACTTC. Full variable domain (remainder filled in from reference TRBV28 and TRBJ2-7): DVKVTQSSRYLVKRTGEKVFLECVQDMDHENMFWYRQDPGLGLRLIYFSYDVKMKEKGDIPEGYSVSREKKERFSLILESASTNQTSMYLCASSGLAHYEQYFGPGTRLTVT.